One sample yielded the 18 T cell receptor beta chains listed below, sequenced in a study of immune evolution from preneoplasia to lung adenocarcinoma. Data came from immunoSEQ multiplex PCR; TCRdb stores just in-frame clones and leaves some out. The sample includes approximately 4,200 clones, roughly 76% of them seen just once. The sequenced sample was FFPE adjacent normal lung tissue. The receptor source for this set is a person aged 65 to 79 with lung adenocarcinoma.

The chain has TRBV4-3 and TRBJ1-2, with D uncertain. The CDR3 runs 15 residues. CDR1 and CDR2 (germline): LGHNA, YSLEER. V was cut by 1 base and J by 6 bases, with 15 bases left in between. CDR3 nucleotides: TGCGCCAGCAGCCAAGTGGACGACATTACGGATGGCTACACCTTC. Translation: CASSQVDDITDGYTF.

The chain recombines TRBV11-3 with TRBJ2-1; D ambiguous. The V and J ends lost 1 base and 5 bases respectively, with 3 bases between them. Germline V CDR1 and CDR2: SGHNT, YENEEA. CDR3 length: 12 amino acids. As DNA, the CDR3 is TGTGCCAGCAGCTTAGTAGACAATGAGCAGTTCTTC. It encodes CASSLVDNEQFF. Looking up the rest from reference TRBV11-3 and TRBJ2-1 gives the full variable domain: EAGVVQSPRYKIIEKKQPVAFWCNPISGHNTLYWYLQNLGQGPELLIRYENEEAVDDSQLPKDRFSAERLKGVDSTLKIQPAELGDSAVYLCASSLVDNEQFFGPGTRLTVL.

This chain joins TRBV6-1 and TRBJ1-2; no firm D call. This CDR3 has 15 residues. V was pared by 5 bases and J by 7 bases, with 20 bases between. Germline CDR1 reads MNHNS; CDR2 reads SASEGT. The CDR3 DNA is TGTGCCAGCAGTCCAAAGGACGGATCGTCACGTGGCTACACCTTC. It codes for CASSPKDGSSRGYTF.

The rearrangement uses TRBV9 and TRBJ2-7; TRBD1 agrees at 10 bases. This CDR3 comprises 13 residues. V lost 4 bases to trimming and J lost 6 bases; unmatched junction nucleotides: 4. Germline V CDR1 and CDR2: SGDLS, YYNGEE. The CDR3 DNA reads TGTGCCAGCAGCCTGGGACAGGGGACCGAGCAGTACTTC. Its protein is CASSLGQGTEQYF.

This clone was seen more than once but under ten times. J is TRBJ2-7 and V is TRBV6-5; 9 bases agree with TRBD2. V shed 1 base, J shed 4 bases, and the junction held 5 bases outside the gene matches. This CDR3 contains 15 residues. Germline-derived CDR1 and CDR2 are MNHEY and SVGAGI. The DNA for the CDR3 is TGTGCCAGCAGTTACTTAGCGGGAGTTGGATACGAGCAGTACTTC. This sequence encodes CASSYLAGVGYEQYF.

The chain recombines TRBV6-1 with TRBJ1-2; D gene ambiguous. V lost 7 bases to trimming and J lost 0 bases, with 12 bases between them. Germline loops: CDR1 MNHNS, CDR2 SASEGT. The CDR3 contains 14 residues. The CDR3 coding sequence is TGTGCCAGCATGTCGGGGAGCCCTAACTATGGCTACACCTTC. This translates into CASMSGSPNYGYTF.

The J gene is TRBJ2-7, the V gene TRBV7-2, with D hard to call. This CDR3 region has 14 residues. V was trimmed by 1 base and J by 2 bases, leaving 9 bases between them. CDR1 and CDR2 (germline): SGHTA, FQGNSA. The CDR3 reads CASSLGSQAYEQYF. The CDR3 coding sequence is TGTGCCAGCAGCTTAGGGTCTCAGGCCTACGAGCAGTACTTC.

The chain has TRBV6-6 and TRBJ2-5; 10 nucleotides line up with TRBD1. Germline values: CDR1 MNHNY, CDR2 SVGAGI (reference sequence). Trimming at V came to 5 bases and at J to 4 bases, leaving 7 bases not matched to a gene. The CDR3 runs 15 residues. The CDR3 loop reads CASSRDRGQVETQYF. DNA of the CDR3: TGTGCCAGCAGTCGAGACAGGGGGCAGGTAGAGACCCAGTACTTC.

The genes are TRBV4-1 and TRBJ2-3; D not certain. The CDR3 length is 14 residues. Trimming stripped 1 base from V and 3 bases from J, with 8 bases between. Germline assignment: CDR1 MGHRA and CDR2 YSYEKL. CDR3 DNA sequence: TGCGCCAGCAGCCAAGGGAGACAAACAGATACGCAGTATTTT. Its protein product is CASSQGRQTDTQYF.

The chain is built from TRBV9 and TRBJ1-1, with 7 bases lining up with TRBD1. The germline V gene encodes CDR1 SGDLS and CDR2 YYNGEE. This CDR3 spans 14 amino acids. V dropped 0 bases and J dropped 7; count of bases not matched to a gene: 6. For the CDR3, the DNA is TGTGCCAGCAGCGTAGAAGGACAGGCCCTTGAAGCTTTCTTT. As protein: CASSVEGQALEAFF.

The chain recombines TRBV5-4 with TRBJ2-3; 11 nucleotides agree with TRBD1. The CDR3 totals 15 residues. Germline V CDR1 and CDR2: SGHNT, YYREEE (reference sequence). Trimming removed 5 bases from V and 3 bases from J; junction bases left unmatched: 5. CDR3 sequence: CASRTDRGLTDTQYF. CDR3 nucleotide sequence: TGTGCCAGCAGAACGGACAGGGGGCTGACAGATACGCAGTATTTT.

J is TRBJ1-2 and V is TRBV7-2, with D unclear. Trimming cost V 0 bases and J 8 bases, with 10 bases left between them. Germline V CDR1 and CDR2: SGHTA, FQGNSA. The CDR3 loop spans 13 amino acids. The CDR3 DNA reads TGTGCCAGCAGCTTAGCCGGGGTCCGGGGCTACACCTTC. It is translated as CASSLAGVRGYTF. Full variable domain (remainder filled in from reference TRBV7-2 and TRBJ1-2): GAGVSQSPSNKVTEKGKDVELRCDPISGHTALYWYRQSLGQGLEFLIYFQGNSAPDKSGLPSDRFSAERTGGSVSTLTIQRTQQEDSAVYLCASSLAGVRGYTFGSGTRLTVV.

V and J are TRBV28 and TRBJ1-1; TRBD1 might be the D (6 bases). CDR3 size: 15 residues. V was trimmed by 5 bases and J by 5 bases, leaving 18 bases between them. The V gene's germline CDR1 is MDHEN and CDR2 SYDVKM. The CDR3 region has the DNA TGTGCCAGCAGTCTCGGGCAGGGGTTTAGAACTGAAGCTTTCTTT. This gives the protein CASSLGQGFRTEAFF.

This clone was detected only once. The CDR3 is CAWKYSGGIIYF. CDR3 sequence (DNA): TGTGCCTGGAAATATAGCGGGGGAATAATCTACTTC. J is TRBJ2-7 and V is TRBV30, with 9 bases lining up with TRBD2. J lost 13 bases, V lost 4 bases, and 11 bases had no gene match. This CDR3 has 12 amino acids. Germline lookup yields CDR1 GTSNPN and CDR2 SVGIG (reference sequence).

This clone was observed a single time. V gene TRBV29-1 combines with J gene TRBJ2-1, with TRBD1 matching over 8 bases. Germline V lookup: CDR1 SQVTM, CDR2 ANQGSEA. The length of the CDR3 is 16 residues. V was clipped by 4 bases and J by 7 bases; unmatched bases: 15. CDR3 bases: TGCAGCGTTGTGAGCCTACGACAGGGGAGGTTTAATGAGCAGTTCTTC. It yields the protein CSVVSLRQGRFNEQFF.

The genes are TRBV6-1 and TRBJ1-2; D not resolved. The V end lost 8 bases, the J end lost 3 bases, and 16 bases lay between the germline ends. Germline values: CDR1 MNHNS, CDR2 SASEGT. This CDR3 comprises 14 residues. Here the CDR3 DNA reads TGTGCCAGCGGATCCTCAGGCGGGTACTATGGCTACACCTTC. It is translated as CASGSSGGYYGYTF.

This sequence joins TRBV30 and TRBJ2-5; 7 positions match TRBD1. CDR1 and CDR2 from the germline V gene are GTSNPN and SVGIG (reference sequence). The CDR3 is 12 residues long. CDR3 amino acids: CAADRYQETQYF. In nucleotides, the CDR3 is TGTGCGGCGGACAGGTACCAAGAGACCCAGTACTTC.

This chain links TRBV11-3 with TRBJ2-1; D gene ambiguous. This CDR3 contains 14 residues. The germline V gene encodes CDR1 SGHNT and CDR2 YENEEA. With 5 bases removed from V and 3 bases from J, the gap between germline ends came to 11 bases. The CDR3 loop reads CASSKDLGYNEQFF. CDR3 nucleotides: TGTGCCAGCAGCAAGGACCTAGGCTACAATGAGCAGTTCTTC. Complete variable domain (other parts from reference TRBV11-3 and TRBJ2-1): EAGVVQSPRYKIIEKKQPVAFWCNPISGHNTLYWYLQNLGQGPELLIRYENEEAVDDSQLPKDRFSAERLKGVDSTLKIQPAELGDSAVYLCASSKDLGYNEQFFGPGTRLTVL.